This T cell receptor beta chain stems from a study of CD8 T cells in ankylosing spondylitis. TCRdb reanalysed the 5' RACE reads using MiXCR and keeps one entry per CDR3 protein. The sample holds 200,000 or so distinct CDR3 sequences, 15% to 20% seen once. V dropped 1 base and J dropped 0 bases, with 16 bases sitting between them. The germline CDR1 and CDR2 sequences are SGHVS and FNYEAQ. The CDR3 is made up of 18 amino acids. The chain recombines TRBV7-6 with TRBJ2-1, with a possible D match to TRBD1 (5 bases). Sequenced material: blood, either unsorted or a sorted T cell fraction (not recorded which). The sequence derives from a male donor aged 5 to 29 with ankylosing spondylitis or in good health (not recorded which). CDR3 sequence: CASSLGSGNVGSYNEQFF. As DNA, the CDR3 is TGTGCCAGCAGCTTAGGATCAGGGAACGTAGGCTCCTACAATGAGCAGTTCTTC.